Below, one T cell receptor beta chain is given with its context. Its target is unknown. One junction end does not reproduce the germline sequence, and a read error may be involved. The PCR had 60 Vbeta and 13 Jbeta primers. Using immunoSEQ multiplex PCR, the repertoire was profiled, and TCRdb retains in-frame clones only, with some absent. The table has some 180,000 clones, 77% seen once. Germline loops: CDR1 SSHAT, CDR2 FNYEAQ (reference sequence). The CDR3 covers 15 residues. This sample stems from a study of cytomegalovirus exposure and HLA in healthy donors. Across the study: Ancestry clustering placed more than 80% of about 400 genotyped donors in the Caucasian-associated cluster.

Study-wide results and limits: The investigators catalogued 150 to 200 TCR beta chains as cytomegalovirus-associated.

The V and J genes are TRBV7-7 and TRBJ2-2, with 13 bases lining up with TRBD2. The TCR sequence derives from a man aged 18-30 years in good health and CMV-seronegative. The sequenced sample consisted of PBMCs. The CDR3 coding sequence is TGTGCTAGCAGCTCGACTAGCGGGAGGTCCGGGGAGCTGTTTTTT. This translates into CASSSTSGRSGELFF.